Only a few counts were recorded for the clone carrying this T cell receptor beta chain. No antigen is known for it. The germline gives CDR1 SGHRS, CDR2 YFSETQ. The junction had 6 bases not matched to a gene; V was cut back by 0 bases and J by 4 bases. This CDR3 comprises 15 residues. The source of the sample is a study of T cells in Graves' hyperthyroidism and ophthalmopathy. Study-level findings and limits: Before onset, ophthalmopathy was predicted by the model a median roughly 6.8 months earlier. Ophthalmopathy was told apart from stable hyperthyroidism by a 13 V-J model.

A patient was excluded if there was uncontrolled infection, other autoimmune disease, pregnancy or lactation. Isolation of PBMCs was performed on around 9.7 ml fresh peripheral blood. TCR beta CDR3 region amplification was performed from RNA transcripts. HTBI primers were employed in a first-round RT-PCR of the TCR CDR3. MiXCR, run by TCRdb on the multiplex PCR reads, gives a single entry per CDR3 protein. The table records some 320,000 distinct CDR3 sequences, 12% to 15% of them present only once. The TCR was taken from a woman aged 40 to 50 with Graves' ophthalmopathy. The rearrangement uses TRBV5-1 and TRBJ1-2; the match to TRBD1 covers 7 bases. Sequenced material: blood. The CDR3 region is CASSLVWDRSYGYTF. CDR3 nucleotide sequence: TGCGCCAGCAGCTTGGTATGGGACAGATCCTATGGCTACACCTTC. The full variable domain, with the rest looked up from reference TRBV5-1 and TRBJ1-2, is KAGVTQTPRYLIKTRGQQVTLSCSPISGHRSVSWYQQTPGQGLQFLFEYFSETQRNKGNFPGRFSGRQFSNSRSEMNVSTLELGDSALYLCASSLVWDRSYGYTFGSGTRLTVV.